These 21 T cell receptor beta chains were sequenced from one sample in a study of blood T cell repertoires in COVID-19. The method was immunoSEQ multiplex PCR; TCRdb's version includes in-frame clones alone and lacks a portion of them. The sample consists of about 20,000 clones, more than 85% of them appearing once. The sample consisted of peripheral blood. Source of these receptors: a human donor in a cohort sampled during active COVID-19.

The chain has TRBV9 and TRBJ2-7; D possibly corresponds to TRBD2 (6 bases). CDR1 and CDR2 from the germline V gene are SGDLS and YYNGEE. The ends were cut back, 4 bases at V and 9 bases at J, with 17 bases in the middle. This CDR3 comprises 13 residues. CDR3 in DNA: TGTGCCAGCAGCACTAAAGCCGGGACTTCGCAGTACTTC. Its protein is CASSTKAGTSQYF.

The CDR3 here is CASSLGGVNYGYTF. CDR3 nucleotide sequence: TGTGCCAGCAGTTTGGGAGGGGTCAACTATGGCTACACCTTC. This chain connects TRBV27 to TRBJ1-2, with a weak D call TRBD1 (5 bases). Trimming removed 3 bases from V and 2 bases from J, with 10 bases in between. The germline gives CDR1 MNHEY, CDR2 SMNVEV (reference sequence). The CDR3 totals 14 residues.

This clone was recorded a few times. This chain links TRBV9 with TRBJ2-1; D may be TRBD2 (5 bases). V lost 7 bases and J 6 bases, leaving 17 bases between the germline ends. CDR1 and CDR2 (germline): SGDLS, YYNGEE. This CDR3 comprises 14 residues. The CDR3 region is CASPRVRGLNEQFF. Written as DNA, the CDR3 is TGTGCCAGCCCACGGGTTCGGGGTCTCAATGAGCAGTTCTTC.

V usage is TRBV7-2 and J usage is TRBJ2-7; D unclear. The CDR3 length is 15 residues. Germline V gives CDR1 SGHTA, CDR2 FQGNSA. Trimming took off 3 bases at V and 0 bases at J, with 12 bases between the two ends. CDR3 nucleotides: TGTGCCAGCAGCTTTAACTCCCCAAACTCCTACGAGCAGTACTTC. Its translation is CASSFNSPNSYEQYF.

This clone was observed once. V gene TRBV27 combines with J gene TRBJ1-6, with a possible D match to TRBD1 (5 bases). This CDR3 is 14 amino acids long. Germline CDR1 is MNHEY and CDR2 is SMNVEV (reference sequence). Trimming shortened V by 3 bases and J by 7 bases, and 10 bases separated the two germline ends. The CDR3 nucleotides read TGTGCCAGCAGTTTTCTGGGGGGGAATTCACCCCTCCACTTT. This sequence encodes CASSFLGGNSPLHF.

The chain couples TRBV6-5 to TRBJ2-1; a weak D match, TRBD2 (7 bases). The V end was cut by 10 bases, the J end by 7 bases, with 20 bases between. The length of the CDR3 is 14 residues. Germline CDR1 is MNHEY and CDR2 is SVGAGI. DNA of the CDR3: TGTGCCACCGGGGGGCCCCCAATCGGTAATGAGCAGTTCTTC. Amino acids: CATGGPPIGNEQFF.

The chain combines TRBV5-1 with TRBJ1-6; a weak D match, TRBD1 (6 bases). There are 15 residues in the CDR3. Trimming took off 0 bases at V and 5 bases at J, with 9 bases between the two ends. Germline CDR1 reads SGHRS; CDR2 reads YFSETQ. The CDR3 DNA is TGCGCCAGCAGCTTGGAGGGGGGGCATAATTCACCCCTCCACTTT. Amino acids: CASSLEGGHNSPLHF.

The chain joins TRBV28 to TRBJ2-7, with TRBD1 matching 10 bases. The ends lost 10 bases at V and 3 bases at J; junction bases unmatched: 12. Germline V gene lookup returns CDR1 MDHEN and CDR2 SYDVKM. This CDR3 has 15 residues. The chain's CDR3 is CATSEGGQGIYEQYF. In DNA, the CDR3 is TGTGCCACCTCGGAGGGGGGACAGGGGATCTACGAGCAGTACTTC.

The V and J genes are TRBV10-3 and TRBJ2-1, with D perhaps matching TRBD2 (5 bases). Germline loops: CDR1 ENHRY, CDR2 SYGVKD. CDR3 length: 14 amino acids. Trimming removed 10 bases at V and 4 bases at J, with 17 bases between. The CDR3 coding sequence is TGTGCCACGACGTACTCGGAGGTTTACAATGAGCAGTTCTTC. As protein: CATTYSEVYNEQFF.

The gene calls are TRBV15 and TRBJ2-5, with a weak D call TRBD1 (6 bases). The germline gives CDR1 LNHNV, CDR2 YYDKDF (reference sequence). Trimming took 5 bases from V and 5 from J, leaving 18 bases between them. The CDR3 consists of 15 residues. DNA for the CDR3: TGTGCCACCAGCCCGAGGCAGGGGACGGGGGAGACCCAGTACTTC. This gives the protein CATSPRQGTGETQYF.

The chain employs TRBV9 and TRBJ2-3, with a weak D call TRBD1 (5 bases). Germline CDR1 reads SGDLS; CDR2 reads YYNGEE. CDR3 size: 12 residues. The V end was cut by 3 bases, the J end by 8 bases, with 10 bases between. CDR3 DNA sequence: TGTGCCAGCAGCGCCGCAGGGCTTACGCAGTATTTT. It is translated as CASSAAGLTQYF.

This clone has just one count. The chain recombines TRBV24-1 with TRBJ2-5; TRBD2 might be the D (5 bases). CDR1 and CDR2 (germline): KGHDR, SFDVKD. The CDR3 contains 15 residues. V was pared by 7 bases and J by 5 bases, with 19 bases between. The CDR3 region has the DNA TGTGCCACCAGCACCTTAGGAGAGGGCCGGGAGACCCAGTACTTC. Protein sequence: CATSTLGEGRETQYF.

This sequence joins TRBV27 and TRBJ1-1, with 7 bases matching TRBD1. Germline CDR1 reads MNHEY; CDR2 reads SMNVEV (reference sequence). This CDR3 has 11 amino acids. Losses at the gene ends were 8 bases for V and 5 bases for J; bases not matched to a gene: 2. The CDR3 region has the DNA TGTGCCAGCTCAGGGGGTACTGAAGCTTTCTTT. It specifies CASSGGTEAFF.

J is TRBJ2-2 and V is TRBV4-1; 10 bases line up with TRBD2. Germline CDR1 and CDR2: MGHRA and YSYEKL. The length of the CDR3 is 16 residues. V shed 4 bases, J shed 5 bases, and the junction held 7 bases outside the gene matches. The CDR3 DNA is TGCGCCAGCAGCCGGCAGGCTAGCGGGAGTACCGGGGAGCTGTTTTTT. This encodes CASSRQASGSTGELFF.

This clone has just one count. This chain joins TRBV27 and TRBJ1-1; no definite D call. Trimming took off 3 bases at V and 2 bases at J, with 10 bases between the two ends. Germline lookup yields CDR1 MNHEY and CDR2 SMNVEV (reference sequence). The CDR3 length is 14 residues. The CDR3 spells CASSFPGPNTEAFF. The CDR3 DNA follows: TGTGCCAGCAGTTTCCCGGGTCCTAACACTGAAGCTTTCTTT.

The chain has TRBV5-6 and TRBJ2-6; D possibly corresponds to TRBD1 (5 bases). V was shortened by 2 bases and J by 3 bases, with 12 bases between the two germline ends. The CDR3 runs to 16 residues. Per the germline V gene, CDR1 is SGHDT and CDR2 is YYEEEE. CDR3 in amino acids: CASSFRASDGANVLTF. Written as DNA, the CDR3 is TGTGCCAGCAGCTTCAGGGCCTCTGATGGGGCCAACGTCCTGACTTTC.

V is TRBV29-1 and J is TRBJ1-1, with TRBD1 matching 9 bases. Germline-derived CDR1 and CDR2 are SQVTM and ANQGSEA. The CDR3 consists of 12 residues. Trimming cost V 5 bases and J 3 bases; bases outside gene matches: 1. In DNA form, the CDR3 reads TGCAGCGTTCGGACAGGGGACACTGAAGCTTTCTTT. It encodes CSVRTGDTEAFF.

This chain connects TRBV19 to TRBJ1-5, with D possibly being TRBD1 (6 bases). Looked up from germline, CDR1 is LNHDA and CDR2 is SQIVND (reference sequence). V shed 5 bases and J shed 2 bases, with 10 bases lying between them. CDR3 length: 14 amino acids. The CDR3 spells CASSRGGRNQPQHF. The CDR3 DNA reads as TGTGCCAGTAGTCGGGGGGGCCGCAATCAGCCCCAGCATTTT. Filled out from reference TRBV19 and TRBJ1-5, the complete variable domain reads DGGITQSPKYLFRKEGQNVTLSCEQNLNHDAMYWYRQDPGQGLRLIYYSQIVNDFQKGDIAEGYSVSREKKESFPLTVTSAQKNPTAFYLCASSRGGRNQPQHFGDGTRLSIL.

The rearrangement uses TRBV12-5 and TRBJ2-2, with 9 bases matching TRBD2. This CDR3 contains 17 residues. Looked up from germline, CDR1 is LGHNT and CDR2 is FRNRAP. Germline trimming cut 6 bases from V and 7 bases from J; bases unmatched to any gene: 15. The CDR3 loop is CASGLERSSGSIGELFF. The DNA for the CDR3 is TGTGCTAGTGGCCTCGAGCGGAGTAGCGGGAGTATCGGGGAGCTGTTTTTT.

The gene calls are TRBV28 and TRBJ2-7; TRBD2 matches at 10 bases. V gave up 5 bases and J gave up 3 bases; unmatched junction bases: 7. Germline V gives CDR1 MDHEN, CDR2 SYDVKM. The CDR3 has 15 residues. Here the CDR3 DNA reads TGTGCCAGCAGTATGTTACTAGCGGGAATCTACGAGCAGTACTTC. It encodes CASSMLLAGIYEQYF.

J is TRBJ1-6 and V is TRBV5-1, with 9 bases that match TRBD1. Germline assignment: CDR1 SGHRS and CDR2 YFSETQ. The junction had 12 bases not matched to a gene; V was cut back by 4 bases and J by 10 bases. The CDR3 length is 16 residues. The chain's CDR3 is CASSTERTGVGSPLHF. The CDR3, as DNA: TGCGCCAGCAGCACCGAGAGGACAGGGGTGGGCTCACCCCTCCACTTT.